This TCR beta chain emerged from a study of tumor-infiltrating lymphocytes in primary liver carcinoma (dated by TCRdb to 2017 to 2019). For the wider study: Between late 2015 and early 2016, 4 or 5 patients in China with histopathologically diagnosed primary liver carcinoma had surgical resection. A total of some 35 specimens from 5 patients underwent TCRbeta repertoire sequencing, comprising some 25 tumor regions, 5 adjacent noncancerous liver tissues and 5 peripheral blood samples. For each liver tumor, the study sampled five regions along with adjacent normal tissue and blood, and applied TCRbeta repertoire sequencing, expression microarrays and whole-exome sequencing. Of the five patients, three men and two women aged 30 to 69 years, four had hepatocellular carcinoma and one had combined HCC and intrahepatic cholangiocarcinoma. The five patients had tumors staged T1-T3 N0M0, with maximum diameters ranging from about 4.2 to 10 cm. Reproducibility between technical replicate repertoires was high, with correlation coefficients above 0.98 and mean shared-clone rates roughly 0.86. Each sample produced roughly 3.65 to 7.5 million productive TCRbeta reads, and read depth showed no significant difference between tissue types.

TCRbeta-specific cDNA was reverse-transcribed from 500 ng total RNA using a constant-region primer and ProtoScript II reverse transcriptase. The TCRbeta libraries were prepared through three rounds of nested multiplex PCR following a slightly modified ARM-PCR procedure. The first two PCR rounds used multiplex TRBV1-TRBV30 forward primers with a Cbeta reverse primer, each for 10 cycles. Sample barcodes and Illumina adapters were added in a final 25-cycle PCR using Deep VentR polymerase. Before sequencing, amplicons of 200-500 bp were purified from gel using a QIAquick gel extraction kit. An Illumina HiSeq 2500 was used to sequence the TCRbeta amplicons, generating 250-bp paired-end reads. Regarding the original processing steps: To recover full CDR3 sequences, reads were quality-trimmed using Trimmomatic v0.33 and paired reads were then merged using FLASH v1.2.11. MiGEC v1.2.1b assigned V, D and J germline segments to the rearranged TCRbeta sequences. Clonotype statistics, along with Shannon-Wiener diversity indices, were calculated using VDJtools v1.0.0. Except for diversity analysis, only each sample's 250 most abundant clonotypes were used in subsequent analyses to reduce sampling bias. TCRdb reanalyzed the raw reads on its own, using fastp at Q25 for trimming and MiXCR for clone calling, and kept in-frame beta chains. A single entry per CDR3 protein holds the most common genes and DNA from its merged rows. None of the V and J calls come from the authors' own analysis; TCRdb made them. Here the sample has around 170,000 distinct CDR3 sequences; 50% to 75% occur a single time. The leading ten clones occupy approximately 68% of the sample.

TRIzol reagent was used to extract blood RNA from unsorted whole blood, while the DNeasy Blood & Tissue kit provided the germline DNA. Patients had chronic HBV infection and were treatment-naive at sampling. About 4 milliliters of peripheral blood were collected into K2EDTA tubes before surgery. The germline V gene specifies MNHEY as CDR1 and SVGEGT as CDR2. Trimming costs V 2 bases and J 6 bases, and their ends lie 11 bases apart. The CDR3 starts with the cysteine, ends with the phenylalanine, and has 14 residues. The DNA shown is the 42-base CDR3, in frame from base 1. Beyond this particular receptor, the publication reports: Because only the TCR beta chain was sequenced and unpaired alpha chains were not captured, true repertoire diversity is likely underestimated. Pairs of tumor regions showed greater repertoire overlap (mean approximately 35%) than tumor-adjacent pairs (around 17%) or tumor-blood pairs (around 15%), which is consistent with antigen-driven expansion. The top 250 clones made up a significantly larger repertoire fraction in tumors than in blood (p = 0.039). Only a few patients were included in the study, and the authors note that the findings should be validated in a larger study. Comparison of CD4+ and CD8+ T cell repertoires was precluded by the use of bulk unsorted samples.

This clonotype has a handful of counts. This clone's antigen is unknown. No base quality values were provided; no much bigger clone lies one nucleotide off. The chain couples TRBV6-2 or TRBV6-3 to TRBJ1-5, with no confident D gene call. The sequenced material came from peripheral blood. This TCR came from a man aged 35 to 55 with primary liver carcinoma and hepatitis B virus infection. The DNA sequence is TGTGCCAGCAGTTACGGTGTGGGAAGTCAGCCCCAGCATTTT. The resulting protein is CASSYGVGSQPQHF.